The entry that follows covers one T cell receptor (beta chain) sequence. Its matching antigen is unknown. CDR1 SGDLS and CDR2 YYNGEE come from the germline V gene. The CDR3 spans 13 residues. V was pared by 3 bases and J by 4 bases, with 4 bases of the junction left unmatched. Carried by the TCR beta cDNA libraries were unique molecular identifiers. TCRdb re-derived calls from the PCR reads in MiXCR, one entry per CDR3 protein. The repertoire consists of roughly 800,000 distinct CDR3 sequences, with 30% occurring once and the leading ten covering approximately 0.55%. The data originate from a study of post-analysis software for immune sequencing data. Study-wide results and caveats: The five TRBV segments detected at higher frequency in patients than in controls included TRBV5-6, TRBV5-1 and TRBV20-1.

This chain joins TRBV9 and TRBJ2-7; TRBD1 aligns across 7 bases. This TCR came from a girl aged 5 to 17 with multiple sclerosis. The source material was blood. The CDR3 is CASSGGQVYEQYF. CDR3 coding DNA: TGTGCCAGCAGCGGAGGACAGGTTTACGAGCAGTACTTC.